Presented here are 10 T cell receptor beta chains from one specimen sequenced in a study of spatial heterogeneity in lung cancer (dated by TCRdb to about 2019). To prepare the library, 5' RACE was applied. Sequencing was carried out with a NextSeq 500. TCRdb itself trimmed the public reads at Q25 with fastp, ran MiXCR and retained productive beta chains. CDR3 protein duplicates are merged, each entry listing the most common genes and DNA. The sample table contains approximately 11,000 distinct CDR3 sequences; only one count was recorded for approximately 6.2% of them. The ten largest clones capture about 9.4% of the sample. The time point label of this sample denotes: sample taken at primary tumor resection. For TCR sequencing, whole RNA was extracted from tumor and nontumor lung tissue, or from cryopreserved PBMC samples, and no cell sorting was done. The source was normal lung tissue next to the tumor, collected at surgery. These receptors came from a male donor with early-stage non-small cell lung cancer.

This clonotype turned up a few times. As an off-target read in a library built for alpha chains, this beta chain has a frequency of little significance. The CDR3 nucleotides read TGTGCCAGCAGCGTAGACTCCTCCCCGAGGAATGAGCAGTTCTTC. This sequence encodes CASSVDSSPRNEQFF. The chain joins TRBV7-2 to TRBJ2-1; unclear D gene. The V end lost 5 bases, the J end lost 7 bases, and 18 bases lay between the germline ends. CDR1 SGHTA and CDR2 FQGNSA come from the germline V gene. The CDR3 totals 15 residues. The full variable domain, rest sourced from reference TRBV7-2 and TRBJ2-1, is GAGVSQSPSNKVTEKGKDVELRCDPISGHTALYWYRQSLGQGLEFLIYFQGNSAPDKSGLPSDRFSAERTGGSVSTLTIQRTQQEDSAVYLCASSVDSSPRNEQFFGPGTRLTVL.

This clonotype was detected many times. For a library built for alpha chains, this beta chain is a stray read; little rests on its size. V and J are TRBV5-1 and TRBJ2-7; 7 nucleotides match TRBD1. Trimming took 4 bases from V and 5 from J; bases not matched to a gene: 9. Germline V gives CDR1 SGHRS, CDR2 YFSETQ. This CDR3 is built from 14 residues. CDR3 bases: TGCGCCAGCAGCCATATTCAGGGGGAAAACGAGCAGTACTTC. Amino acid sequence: CASSHIQGENEQYF.

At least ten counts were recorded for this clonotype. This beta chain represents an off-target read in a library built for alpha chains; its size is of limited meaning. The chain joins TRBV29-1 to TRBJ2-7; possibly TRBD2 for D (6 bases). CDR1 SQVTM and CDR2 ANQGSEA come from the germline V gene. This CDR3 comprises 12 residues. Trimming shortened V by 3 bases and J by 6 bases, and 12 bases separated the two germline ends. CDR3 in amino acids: CSVDVGRSEQYF. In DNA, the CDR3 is TGCAGCGTTGATGTAGGGAGGAGCGAGCAGTACTTC.

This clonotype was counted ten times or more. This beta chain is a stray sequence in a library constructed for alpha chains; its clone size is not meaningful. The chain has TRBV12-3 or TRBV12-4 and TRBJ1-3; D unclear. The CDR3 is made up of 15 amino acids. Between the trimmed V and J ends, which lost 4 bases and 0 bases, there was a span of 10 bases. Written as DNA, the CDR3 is TGTGCCAGCAGTTGGCGACGGTTCTCTGGAAACACCATATATTTT. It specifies CASSWRRFSGNTIYF.

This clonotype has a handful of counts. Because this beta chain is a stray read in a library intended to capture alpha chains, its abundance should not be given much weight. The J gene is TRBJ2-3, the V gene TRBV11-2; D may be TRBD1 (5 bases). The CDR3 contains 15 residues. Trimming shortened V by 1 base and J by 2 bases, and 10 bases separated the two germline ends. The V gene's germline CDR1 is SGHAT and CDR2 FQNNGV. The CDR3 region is CASSLAAGPTDTQYF. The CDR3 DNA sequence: TGTGCCAGCAGCTTAGCGGCAGGGCCCACAGATACGCAGTATTTT.

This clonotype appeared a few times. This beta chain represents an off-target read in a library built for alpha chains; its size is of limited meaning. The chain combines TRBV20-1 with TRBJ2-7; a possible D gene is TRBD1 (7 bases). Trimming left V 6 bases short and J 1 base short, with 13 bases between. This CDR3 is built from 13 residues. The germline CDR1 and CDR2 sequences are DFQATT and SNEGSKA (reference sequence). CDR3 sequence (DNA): TGCAGTGCAGAGACAGGGACTTCCTACGAGCAGTACTTC. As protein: CSAETGTSYEQYF.

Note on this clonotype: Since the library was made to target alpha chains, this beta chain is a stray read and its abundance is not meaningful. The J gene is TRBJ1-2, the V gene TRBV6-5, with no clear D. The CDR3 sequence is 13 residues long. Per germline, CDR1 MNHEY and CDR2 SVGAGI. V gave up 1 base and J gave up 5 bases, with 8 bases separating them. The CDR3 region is CASSYWTFYGYTF. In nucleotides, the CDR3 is TGTGCCAGCAGTTACTGGACTTTTTATGGCTACACCTTC.

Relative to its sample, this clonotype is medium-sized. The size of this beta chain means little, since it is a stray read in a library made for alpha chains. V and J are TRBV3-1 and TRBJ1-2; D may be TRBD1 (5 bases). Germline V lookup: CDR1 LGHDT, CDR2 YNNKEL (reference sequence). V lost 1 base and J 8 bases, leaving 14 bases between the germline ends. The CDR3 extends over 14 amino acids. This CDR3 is CASSQGGQGRGYTF. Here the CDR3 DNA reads TGTGCCAGCAGCCAAGGAGGGCAGGGACGGGGCTACACCTTC.

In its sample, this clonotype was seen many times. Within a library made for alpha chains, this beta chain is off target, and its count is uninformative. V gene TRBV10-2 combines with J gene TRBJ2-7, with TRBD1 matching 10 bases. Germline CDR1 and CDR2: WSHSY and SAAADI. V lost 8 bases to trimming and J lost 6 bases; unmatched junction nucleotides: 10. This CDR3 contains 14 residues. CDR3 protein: CASERDRGQGEQYF. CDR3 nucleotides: TGCGCCAGCGAGAGGGACAGGGGTCAGGGCGAGCAGTACTTC.

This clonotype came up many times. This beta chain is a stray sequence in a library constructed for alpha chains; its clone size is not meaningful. The CDR3 spells CASSYADTGELFF. As DNA, the CDR3 is TGTGCCAGCAGTTACGCAGACACCGGGGAGCTGTTTTTT. This chain links TRBV6-2 or TRBV6-3 with TRBJ2-2; D is unclear. The CDR3 loop spans 13 amino acids. The germline V and J ends were trimmed by 2 bases and 3 bases, with 4 bases remaining between them. Germline loops: CDR1 MNHEY, CDR2 SVGEGT.